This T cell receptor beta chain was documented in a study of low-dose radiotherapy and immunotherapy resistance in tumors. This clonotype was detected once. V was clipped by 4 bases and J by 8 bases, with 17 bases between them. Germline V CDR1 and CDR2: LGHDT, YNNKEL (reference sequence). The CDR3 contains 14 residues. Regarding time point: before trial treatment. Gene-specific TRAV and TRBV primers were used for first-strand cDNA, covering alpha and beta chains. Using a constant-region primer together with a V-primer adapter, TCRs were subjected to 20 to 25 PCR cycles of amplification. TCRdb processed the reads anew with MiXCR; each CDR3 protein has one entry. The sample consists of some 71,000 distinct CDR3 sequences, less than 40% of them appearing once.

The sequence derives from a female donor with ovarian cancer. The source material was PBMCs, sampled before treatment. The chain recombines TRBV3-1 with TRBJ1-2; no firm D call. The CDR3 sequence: CASSPSPRRYGYTF. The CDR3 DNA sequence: TGTGCCAGCAGCCCTAGTCCCAGGAGGTACGGCTACACCTTC. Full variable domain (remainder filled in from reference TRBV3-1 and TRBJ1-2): DTAVSQTPKYLVTQMGNDKSIKCEQNLGHDTMYWYKQDSKKFLKIMFSYNNKELIINETVPNRFSPKSPDKAHLNLHINSLELGDSAVYFCASSPSPRRYGYTFGSGTRLTVV.